This TCR beta chain was sequenced in a study of T cells after yellow fever vaccination. Across the whole study: SMART-Seq v4 Ultra Low Input prepared the low-cell-number fractions.

UMIs were added to TCR cDNA along with a universal primer site when it was made by 5'RACE template switching. TCRdb reanalysed the 5' RACE reads using MiXCR and keeps one entry per CDR3 protein. The data contain some 340,000 distinct CDR3 sequences, around 10% of them singletons. On this clonotype itself: The antigen remains undetermined.

Losses at the gene ends were 7 bases for V and 1 base for J; bases not matched to a gene: 9. CDR1 is KGHDR, CDR2 SFDVKD, per germline. This CDR3 is built from 17 residues. Findings and caveats of the study: Clonotypes found in both CD4 and CD8 compartments made up a small share. Post-booster samples contained most primary-vaccination clones (approximately 96% CD4, about 90% CD8).

This clonotype originated in a man younger than 35 who received the YFV17D yellow fever vaccine. V gene TRBV24-1 combines with J gene TRBJ1-4, with 9 bases fitting TRBD1. This specimen consisted of CD4+ T cells sorted from PBMCs, obtained 45 days after the yellow fever booster vaccination. CDR3 region: CATSENRGLGTNEKLFF. The CDR3 DNA reads TGTGCCACCAGCGAAAACAGGGGGCTAGGAACTAATGAAAAACTGTTTTTT.